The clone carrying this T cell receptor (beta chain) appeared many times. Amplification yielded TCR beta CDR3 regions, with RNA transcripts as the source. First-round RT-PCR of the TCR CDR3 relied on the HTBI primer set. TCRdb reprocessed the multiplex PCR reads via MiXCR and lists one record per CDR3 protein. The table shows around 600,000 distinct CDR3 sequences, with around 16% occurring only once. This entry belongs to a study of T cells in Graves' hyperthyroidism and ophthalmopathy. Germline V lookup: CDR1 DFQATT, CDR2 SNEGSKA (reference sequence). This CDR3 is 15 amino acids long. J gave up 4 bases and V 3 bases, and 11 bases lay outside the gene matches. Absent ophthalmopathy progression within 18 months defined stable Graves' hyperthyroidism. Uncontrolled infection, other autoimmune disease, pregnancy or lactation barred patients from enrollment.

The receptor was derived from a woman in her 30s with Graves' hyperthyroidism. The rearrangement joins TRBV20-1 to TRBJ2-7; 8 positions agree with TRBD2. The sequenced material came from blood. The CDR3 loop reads CSASPTSGSWYEQYF. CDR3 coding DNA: TGCAGTGCTAGTCCGACCAGCGGGAGCTGGTACGAGCAGTACTTC.